This TCR beta chain was found in a study of blood T cell repertoires in COVID-19. Looking at the study overall: Material from acute and convalescent COVID-19 was sourced from the United States, Italy and Spain.

Authors' methods: Reference gene primer amplification gave estimated nucleated cell counts. Assay used: immunoSEQ multiplex PCR; TCRdb lists only in-frame clones, some missing. Clone size and the V and J calls come from that table; the DNA yielded D and trimming. The sample records fewer than 300,000 clones, roughly 85% being singletons. Germline V gene lookup returns CDR1 SGDLS and CDR2 YYNGEE. This CDR3 has 15 amino acids. Trimming at V came to 3 bases and at J to 3 bases, leaving 6 bases not matched to a gene. Sequenced sample: peripheral blood. This rearrangement joins TRBV9 to TRBJ1-2; 9 bases are shared with TRBD1. The clonotype comes from a woman between 18 and 30 years old with acute or convalescent COVID-19. Here the CDR3 DNA reads TGTGCCAGCAGCGGGATGGACAGGGGTGACTATGGCTACACCTTC. Protein: CASSGMDRGDYGYTF.